This T cell receptor (beta chain) came from a study of cytomegalovirus exposure and HLA in healthy donors. V was clipped by 6 bases and J by 3 bases, with 8 bases between them. This CDR3 region has 12 residues. From germline, CDR1 is SNHLY and CDR2 FYNNEI. Researchers ran the PCR with 60 Vbeta and 13 Jbeta primers. Sequenced by immunoSEQ multiplex PCR; TCRdb stores in-frame clones only, minus some. The sample gives 150,000 to 200,000 clones, roughly 80% of which show up once; about 10% is in the top ten. The specimen sequenced was PBMCs. This sequence originates from a man aged 18-30 years in good health and CMV-seropositive. The chain carries TRBV2 and TRBJ1-2, with a weak D call TRBD1 (5 bases). The CDR3 region has the DNA TGTGCCAGCAGATCAGGGTACTATGGCTACACCTTC. This encodes CASRSGYYGYTF.